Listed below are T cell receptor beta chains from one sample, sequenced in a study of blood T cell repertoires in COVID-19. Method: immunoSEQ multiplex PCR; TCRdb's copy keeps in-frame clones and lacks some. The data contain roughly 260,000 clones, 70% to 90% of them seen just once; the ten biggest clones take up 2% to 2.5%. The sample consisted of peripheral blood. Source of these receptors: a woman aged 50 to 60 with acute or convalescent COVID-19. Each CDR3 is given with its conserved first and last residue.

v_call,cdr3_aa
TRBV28,CASGDNYGYTF
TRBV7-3,CASSIGTSVGTDTQYF
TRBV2,CASSVTGGSGYTF
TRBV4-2,CASSQRTSSREQYF
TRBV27,CASSTMNRQLSPLHF
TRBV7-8,CASSLALANPYEQYF
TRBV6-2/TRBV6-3,CASSYRGLSQYF
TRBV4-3,CASSQDGGNNQPQHF
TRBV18,CASSPLEGAEAFF
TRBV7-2,CASSLVSWRAGYNEQFF
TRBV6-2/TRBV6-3,CASSYSLAASNYGYTF
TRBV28,CASSFQTSRTDTQYF
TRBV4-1,CASSQRGQGMSDTQYF
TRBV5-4,CASSPTGGEPGELFF
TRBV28,CASSLKGRRSFF
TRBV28,CASSLQGADTQYF
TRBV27,CASSLLAGGLEEQYF
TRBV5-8,CASSQGTSGRGRPDTQYF
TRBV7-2,CASSFNRAETQYF
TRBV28,CASRSGGVANEKLFF
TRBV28,CASRGGGSPDTQYF
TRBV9,CASSAGLAGGAGELFF
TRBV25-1,CASSGGNYGYTF
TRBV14,CASSHYNRGFTGNTIYF
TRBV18,CASSPAGGTYEQYF
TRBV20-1,CSAIPTGPGDF
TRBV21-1,CASSKARVTGARMGNQPQHF
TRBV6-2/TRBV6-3,CASSYALAGGTTSTDTQYF
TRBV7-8,CASSLMGGSTYEQYF
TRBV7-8,CASSLVLTGRTYEQYF
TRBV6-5,CASSSTPEGKTQYF
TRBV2,CASGGLAGGEGEQYF
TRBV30,CAWSVSGNQPQHF
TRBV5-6,CASSSGTSGMPPGGELFF
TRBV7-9,CASSEHQGGQPQHF
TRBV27,CASSVGTGGDNSPLHF
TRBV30,CAFRDRDGNYGYTF
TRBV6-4,CASSDSGPGSISDTQYF
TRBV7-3,CASSLTSDAALTGELFF
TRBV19,CASRRLSGSAGTGELFF
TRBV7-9,CASSLAGGNEQYF
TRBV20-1,CSASGGPAKNIQYF
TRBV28,CASTVAGRKDGYTF
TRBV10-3,CAISDFSRETYNEQFF
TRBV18,CASSPQSGQLNTEAFF
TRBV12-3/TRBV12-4,CASNRQGWTEAFF
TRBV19,CASSIVRDILYEQYF
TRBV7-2,CASSLFGGGTGELFF
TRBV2,CASSLPPRGQPQHF
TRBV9,CATLGGTTYNEQFF
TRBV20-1,CSASTVAGGPGNEQFF
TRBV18,CASSRTGHGSSPLHF
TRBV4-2,CASSQDGDSNQPQHF